This T cell receptor (beta chain) was sequenced for a study of CD8 T cells in Susac syndrome. Study-level results: It was acknowledged in the study that its TCR sequencing and HLA analysis involved a relatively small number of individuals.

Points on this clonotype: Its antigen is as yet unknown.

The study sequenced TCR beta in blood CD8+ and CD4+ T cells. The authors negatively isolated CD8+ and CD4+ T cells and FACS-enriched TEMRA cells. Random hexamers were used to reverse transcribe about 0.5 to 1 ug of RNA. The amplification used immunoSEQ multiplex PCR on TCR beta CDR3; it spanned 54 Vbeta and 13 Jbeta. TCRdb independently ran MiXCR on the immunoSEQ multiplex PCR reads; one entry per CDR3 protein. The sample has about 160,000 distinct CDR3 sequences; 94% are singletons. Germline-derived CDR1 and CDR2 are MNHEY and SVGAGI. The CDR3 is 15 amino acids. V trimming: 0 bases; J trimming: 2 bases; junction bases outside the gene matches: 4.

This chain joins TRBV6-5 and TRBJ2-7; 7 bases line up with TRBD2. This receptor was obtained from a human donor with multiple sclerosis. Sequenced sample: CD4+ T cells from PBMCs. In DNA form, the CDR3 reads TGTGCCAGCAGTTACTCGAACGCGGGGGCCTACGAGCAGTACTTC. Protein: CASSYSNAGAYEQYF.